This entry is about one T cell receptor beta chain. As yet, its antigen is unknown. Time point described: new active TB diagnosis, blood taken before or within 7 days of starting treatment. Each clinical donor contributed on average roughly 100,000 T cells from unsorted cryopreserved PBMC. The entry originates in a study of T cells in tuberculosis. Trimming took 2 bases from V and 2 from J; bases not matched to a gene: 10. Germline-derived CDR1 and CDR2 are SEHNR and FQNEAQ (reference sequence). This CDR3 is 19 amino acids long. The study's findings and limits: Active tuberculosis cases were adults; controls were adolescents.

The method was immunoSEQ multiplex PCR; TCRdb's version includes in-frame clones alone and lacks a portion of them. This table has about 40,000 clones, roughly 94% appearing once. The sample in question was PBMCs, obtained at tuberculosis diagnosis. V gene TRBV7-9 combines with J gene TRBJ2-2; 11 nucleotides line up with TRBD2. This sequence was found in an adult with tuberculosis. The CDR3 sequence: CASSLPVTSGESNTGELFF. Written as DNA, the CDR3 is TGTGCCAGCAGCTTACCGGTGACTAGCGGGGAATCAAACACCGGGGAGCTGTTTTTT.